A single sample is the source of the 4 T cell receptor beta chains below, sequenced in a study of cytomegalovirus exposure and HLA in healthy donors. 60 Vbeta and 13 Jbeta primers were used in PCR. Data came from immunoSEQ multiplex PCR; TCRdb stores just in-frame clones and leaves some out. This sample carries 150,000 to 200,000 clones, approximately 80% of them seen once, and the ten largest clones take over 4.5%. The sample comprised PBMCs. Source of these receptors: a woman younger than 30 in good health and CMV-seropositive.

This clone showed up just a few times. The chain links TRBV5-4 to TRBJ2-5; D not resolved. The germline V gene encodes CDR1 SGHNT and CDR2 YYREEE (reference sequence). The V gene lost 0 bases and the J gene lost 4 bases, with 19 bases spanning the gap. The CDR3 covers 17 residues. The CDR3 coding sequence is TGTGCCAGCAGCTTGGTGCCCTCCAAAAACCCCGGAGAGACCCAGTACTTC. The encoded protein is CASSLVPSKNPGETQYF.

The genes are TRBV6-6 and TRBJ2-5; 13 bases are a match to TRBD2. The CDR3 runs 15 residues. CDR1 and CDR2 (germline): MNHNY, SVGAGI (reference sequence). Trimming removed 7 bases from V and 5 bases from J; junction bases left unmatched: 7. The CDR3 sequence is CASMAGLAGWETQYF. Here the CDR3 DNA reads TGTGCCAGCATGGCGGGACTAGCGGGGTGGGAGACCCAGTACTTC.

V gene TRBV19 combines with J gene TRBJ1-4; D possibly corresponds to TRBD1 (6 bases). This CDR3 comprises 13 residues. CDR1 is LNHDA and CDR2 is SQIVND in the germline V gene (reference sequence). Trimming cost V 7 bases and J 10 bases, with 16 bases left between them. The CDR3 sequence: CASMPQGQGKLFF. The CDR3 nucleotides read TGTGCCAGTATGCCACAGGGCCAGGGAAAACTGTTTTTT.

This rearrangement joins TRBV4-2 to TRBJ2-2; 9 nucleotides agree with TRBD2. Germline lookup yields CDR1 LGHNA and CDR2 YNFKEQ. The V and J ends lost 0 bases and 6 bases, in that order; junction bases with no gene match: 14. This CDR3 comprises 19 residues. In DNA, the CDR3 is TGTGCCAGCAGCCAAGAAGGCGGCTGGGCTAGCGGGGTAGCCGGGGAGCTGTTTTTT. Its translation is CASSQEGGWASGVAGELFF.